This T cell receptor (beta chain) came from a study of blood T cell repertoires in COVID-19. Clones were sequenced by immunoSEQ multiplex PCR, and TCRdb holds only the in-frame ones, with some missing. The sample contains some 330,000 clones, about 92% of which appear only once. Germline loops: CDR1 MNHEY, CDR2 SMNVEV (reference sequence). V shed 5 bases, J shed 9 bases, and the junction held 13 bases outside the gene matches. The CDR3 extends over 14 amino acids. The chain links TRBV27 to TRBJ2-7; 7 nucleotides match TRBD1. The sequence was collected from a woman in her 30s who had recovered from COVID-19. The sequenced sample consisted of PBMCs or T cells enriched from blood (not recorded which). CDR3 residues: CASSGRDSPLGQYF. CDR3 sequence (DNA): TGTGCCAGCAGTGGCCGGGACAGTCCCCTAGGGCAGTACTTC.